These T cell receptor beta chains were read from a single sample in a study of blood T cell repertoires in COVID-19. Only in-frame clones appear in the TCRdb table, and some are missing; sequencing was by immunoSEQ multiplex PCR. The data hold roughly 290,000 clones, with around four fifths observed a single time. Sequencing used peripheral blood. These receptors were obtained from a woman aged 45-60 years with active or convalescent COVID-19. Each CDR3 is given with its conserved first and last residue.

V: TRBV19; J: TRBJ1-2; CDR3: CASSIGGSVYGYTF
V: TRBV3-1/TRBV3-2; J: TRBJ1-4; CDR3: CASSRGTGVNEKLFF
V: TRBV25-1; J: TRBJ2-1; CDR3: CASSARTSGNNEQFF
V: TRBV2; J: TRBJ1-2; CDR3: CASSGQGTYGYTF
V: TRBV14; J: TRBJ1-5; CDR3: CASSQDPGQTKALGNQPQHF
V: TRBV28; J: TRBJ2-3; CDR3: CASTWGAQGGTDTQYF
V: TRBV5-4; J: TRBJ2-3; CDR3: CASSLREGPTDTQYF
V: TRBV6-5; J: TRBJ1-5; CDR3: CASDVDRGYQPQHF
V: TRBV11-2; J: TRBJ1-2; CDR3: CASSLDQQHGYTF
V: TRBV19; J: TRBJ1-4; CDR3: CASNSGGALYEKLFF